The rows below give T cell receptor beta chains drawn from one sample of a study of human thymus T cells. Sequencing used immunoSEQ multiplex PCR; TCRdb keeps in-frame clones, though not all of them. Of 78,000 or so clones in the sample, around 96% were seen once. The sample consisted of thymus tissue. These TCRs come from a boy under two years old with a congenital heart defect but otherwise immunologically healthy. Each CDR3 is given with its conserved first and last residue. Fields, in order: J gene, V gene, clone size, D gene, CDR3 protein, CDR3 DNA. A D gene is named only where the DNA matches it firmly. The size entry is marked missing in some rows and otherwise reads once, few, many or a size class.

TRBJ2-5 TRBV19 NA NA CAPSAEPETIKETQYF TGTGCCCCCTCAGCAGAGCCCGAGACAATAAAAGAGACCCAGTACTTC
TRBJ2-2 TRBV6-4 NA NA CASSAVGRTANTGELFF TGTGCCAGCAGTGCGGTCGGTAGGACCGCGAACACCGGGGAGCTGTTTTTT
TRBJ2-1 TRBV5-6 NA NA CASRGSSYNEQFF TGTGCCAGCAGGGGAAGCTCCTACAATGAGCAGTTCTTC
TRBJ2-2 TRBV27 NA NA CASSSLHCTGELFF TGTGCCAGCAGTTCCCTCCATTGCACCGGGGAGCTGTTTTTT
TRBJ2-7 TRBV11-3 NA TRBD1 CASSRDRGYEQYF TGTGCCAGCAGCAGGGACAGGGGCTACGAGCAGTACTTC
TRBJ2-6 TRBV5-1 NA NA CASSVYRVKTSGANVLTF TGCGCCAGCAGCGTGTACAGGGTAAAGACCTCTGGGGCCAACGTCCTGACTTTC
TRBJ1-1 TRBV30 NA TRBD1 CAWRQGNTNTEAFF TGTGCCTGGAGACAGGGGAATACGAACACTGAAGCTTTCTTT
TRBJ2-3 TRBV7-3 NA NA CASSPTGTREKDTQYF TGTGCCAGCAGCCCCACCGGGACAAGAGAGAAGGATACGCAGTATTTT
TRBJ1-1 TRBV27 NA NA CASSLSIRGCDWGNTEAFF TGTGCCAGCAGTTTATCTATTCGGGGGTGCGATTGGGGGAACACTGAAGCTTTCTTT
TRBJ1-4 TRBV5-1 once TRBD1 CASSSDRGEKLFF TGCGCCAGCAGCTCAGACAGGGGAGAAAAACTGTTTTTT
TRBJ1-3 TRBV6-5 NA NA CASSYSMGLYGNTIYF TGTGCCAGCAGTTACTCGATGGGACTATACGGAAACACCATATATTTT
TRBJ1-1 TRBV10-3 NA NA CAIKSMKMNTEAFF TGTGCCATCAAGTCGATGAAAATGAACACTGAAGCTTTCTTT
TRBJ2-7 TRBV7-9 NA NA CASSLAGARGYEQYF TGTGCCAGCAGCTTAGCGGGGGCCCGAGGTTACGAGCAGTACTTC
TRBJ2-1 TRBV6-4 NA NA CASSAGNNEQFF TGTGCCAGCAGTGCCGGGAACAATGAGCAGTTCTTC
TRBJ2-1 TRBV7-2 NA NA CASSLFPDVGIYYNEQFF TGTGCCAGCAGCTTGTTCCCCGACGTCGGGATCTACTACAATGAGCAGTTCTTC
TRBJ2-5 TRBV27 NA TRBD2 CASSPWTSYLRRQETQYF TGTGCCAGCAGTCCCTGGACTAGCTACCTCAGGAGGCAAGAGACCCAGTACTTC
TRBJ2-1 TRBV7-8 NA TRBD2 CASSPSELAGLGNEQFF TGTGCCAGCAGCCCTAGCGAACTAGCGGGATTGGGCAATGAGCAGTTCTTC
TRBJ2-7 TRBV19 once NA CASRKKDLQGPNEQYF TGTGCCAGTAGAAAAAAAGATTTACAGGGCCCCAACGAGCAGTACTTC
TRBJ2-7 TRBV5-6 NA NA CASSLLPGPYEQYF TGTGCCAGCAGCTTGCTCCCAGGACCGTACGAGCAGTACTTC
TRBJ2-5 TRBV5-1 once NA CASRWDGRLFQETQYF TGCGCCAGCAGATGGGACGGAAGACTCTTCCAAGAGACCCAGTACTTC
TRBJ2-7 TRBV28 NA NA CASGSLVSYEQYF TGTGCCAGCGGGAGTCTAGTGTCGTACGAGCAGTACTTC
TRBJ2-3 TRBV29-1 NA NA CSVVYAKSSTDTQYF TGCAGCGTTGTTTATGCCAAATCTAGCACAGATACGCAGTATTTT
TRBJ1-2 TRBV5-5 NA TRBD1 CASNPDRVNGYTF TGTGCCAGCAACCCGGACAGGGTTAATGGCTACACCTTC
TRBJ2-5 TRBV6-1 NA TRBD2 CASSDRGVRETQYF TGTGCCAGCAGTGATCGGGGGGTCAGGGAGACCCAGTACTTC